This T cell receptor (beta chain) was identified during a study of blood T cell repertoires in COVID-19. In the study overall: Whether acute or convalescent, the COVID-19 samples came from the United States, Italy and Spain. Sources were T cells, B-cell-depleted T cells, or PBMCs; the material itself was cDNA or gDNA.

Study processing details: Reference gene primers were amplified, and this amplification served to estimate nucleated cell counts. Sequencing used immunoSEQ multiplex PCR; TCRdb keeps in-frame clones, though not all of them. From that table come the V and J calls and clone size; the DNA was used to work out D and trimming. The top ten clones hold roughly 15% of a sample with tens of thousands of clones, approximately 81% of them seen once. This CDR3 spans 14 amino acids. The V gene's germline CDR1 is MNHEY and CDR2 SVGEGT. V lost 0 bases, J lost 4 bases, and 1 base stayed unmatched. The gene calls are TRBV6-2 or TRBV6-3 and TRBJ1-1, with 8 bases lining up with TRBD1. The receptor's source is an older woman with acute or convalescent COVID-19. The sequencing sample was made of peripheral blood. This CDR3 reads CASSYSTGVTEAFF. CDR3 bases: TGTGCCAGCAGTTACTCGACAGGGGTCACTGAAGCTTTCTTT.